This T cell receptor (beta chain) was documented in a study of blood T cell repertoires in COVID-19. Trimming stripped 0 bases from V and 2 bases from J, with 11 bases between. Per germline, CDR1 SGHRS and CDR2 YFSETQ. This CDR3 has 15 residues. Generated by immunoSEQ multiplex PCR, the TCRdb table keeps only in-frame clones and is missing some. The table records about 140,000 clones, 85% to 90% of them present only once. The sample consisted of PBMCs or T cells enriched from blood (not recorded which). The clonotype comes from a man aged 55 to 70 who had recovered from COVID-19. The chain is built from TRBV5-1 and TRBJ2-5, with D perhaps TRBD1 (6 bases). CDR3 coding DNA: TGCGCCAGCAGCTTGGCCGGGACATTTCAAGAGACCCAGTACTTC. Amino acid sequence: CASSLAGTFQETQYF.